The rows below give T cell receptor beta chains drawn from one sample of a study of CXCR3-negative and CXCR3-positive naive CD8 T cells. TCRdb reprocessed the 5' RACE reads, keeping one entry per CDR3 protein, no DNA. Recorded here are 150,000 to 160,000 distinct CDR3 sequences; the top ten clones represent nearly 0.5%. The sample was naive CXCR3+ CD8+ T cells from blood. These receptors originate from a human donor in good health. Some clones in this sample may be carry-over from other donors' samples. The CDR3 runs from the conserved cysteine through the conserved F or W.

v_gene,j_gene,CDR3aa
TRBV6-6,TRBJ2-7,CASSYQDSEYF
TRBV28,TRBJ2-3,CASSSLAAPGTQYF
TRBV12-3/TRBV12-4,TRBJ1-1,CASSLIKNTEAFF
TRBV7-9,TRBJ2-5,CAISLTGQSRVPYF
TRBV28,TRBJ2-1,CASSEQGTSDNEQFF
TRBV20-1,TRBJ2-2,CSTSGSGTGELFF
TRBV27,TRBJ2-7,CASSEGTGLTYEQYF
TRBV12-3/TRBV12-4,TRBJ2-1,CASKWTSGYNEQFF
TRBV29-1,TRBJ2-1,CSVVGGSSYNEQFF
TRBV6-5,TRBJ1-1,CASRSGTGINSEAFF
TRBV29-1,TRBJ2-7,CSVAMGGRSIYEQYF
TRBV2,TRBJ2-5,CAALGGSKTQYF
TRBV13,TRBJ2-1,CASSSYVGPNPNEQFF
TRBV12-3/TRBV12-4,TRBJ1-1,CASSLGARTNTEAFF
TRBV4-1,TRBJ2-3,CASSQDWDPGQGHVDTQYF
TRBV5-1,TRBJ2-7,CASSFHGVTYEQYF
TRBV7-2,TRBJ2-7,CASSLVVSKYEQYF
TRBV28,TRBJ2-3,CASSPREVSTDTQYF
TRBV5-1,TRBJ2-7,CASSLGTGGTRNSYEQYF
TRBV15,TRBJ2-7,CATSRSWYEQYF
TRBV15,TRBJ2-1,CATSRDGYNEQFF
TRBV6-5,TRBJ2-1,CASSYSVLTVNNEQFF
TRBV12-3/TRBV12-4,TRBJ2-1,CASSLFGEQFF
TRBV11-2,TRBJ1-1,CASSLDLSRNTEAFF
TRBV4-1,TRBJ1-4,CASSQGEQGRPEKLFF
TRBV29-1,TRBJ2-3,CSVVPRESTDTQYF
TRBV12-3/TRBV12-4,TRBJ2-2,CASVPGQGNTGELFF
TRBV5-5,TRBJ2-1,CASILTLTSGGHNEQFF
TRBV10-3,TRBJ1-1,CAISTPLSTANTEAFF
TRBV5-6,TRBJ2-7,CASTLGSSYEQYF
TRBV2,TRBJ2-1,CASSPLAGAYNEQFF
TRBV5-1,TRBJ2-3,CASSPLGSSADTQYF
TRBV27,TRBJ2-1,CASSLSRTRVNEQFF
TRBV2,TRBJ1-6,CASSGTDYNSPLHF
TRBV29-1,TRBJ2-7,CSVEEVLGGYEQYF
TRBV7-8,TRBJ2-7,CASSLDFQGTSYEQYF
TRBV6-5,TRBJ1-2,CASSYPSGQGYGYTF
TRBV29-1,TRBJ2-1,CSVSPGVLGNEQFF
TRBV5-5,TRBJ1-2,CASSLGDGHYGYTF
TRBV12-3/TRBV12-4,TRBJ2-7,CASTPGGYEQYF
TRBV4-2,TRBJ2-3,CASSQDPQGASDTQYF